This is a list of T cell receptor beta chains from one sample in a study of PD-L1 blockade in urothelial cancer. TCRdb's copy holds only in-frame clones and misses some; the assay was immunoSEQ multiplex PCR. Of fewer than 85,000 clones in the sample, 84% are singletons; the top ten hold approximately 10%. Here the sequenced sample was PBMCs, taken around atezolizumab (anti-PD-L1) treatment. The receptors shown here come from a woman in her seventies with urothelial cancer. The CDR3 runs from the conserved cysteine through the conserved F or W. Fields, in order: J gene, clone size, V gene, D gene, CDR3 DNA, CDR3 protein. The D gene is left open where the match is weak. Size values are once, few and many counts, or a class for expanded clones, and some rows have none.

j_gene: TRBJ2-7
abundance: -
v_gene: TRBV7-9
d_gene: -
CDR3nt: TGTGCCAGCAGCCACCACAACGAGCAGTACTTC
CDR3aa: CASSHHNEQYF

j_gene: TRBJ2-1
abundance: -
v_gene: TRBV7-9
d_gene: -
CDR3nt: TGTGCCAGCAGCACGAGCTACAATGAGCAGTTCTTC
CDR3aa: CASSTSYNEQFF

j_gene: TRBJ2-7
abundance: -
v_gene: TRBV7-2
d_gene: TRBD1
CDR3nt: TGTGCCAGCAGCTATCATTCTTTCGGGACAGGGGTCGGCGAGCAGTACTTC
CDR3aa: CASSYHSFGTGVGEQYF

j_gene: TRBJ1-1
abundance: -
v_gene: TRBV2
d_gene: TRBD1
CDR3nt: TGTGCCAGCAAAGCAGGGGGCACTGAAGCTTTCTTT
CDR3aa: CASKAGGTEAFF

j_gene: TRBJ1-1
abundance: few
v_gene: TRBV5-6
d_gene: -
CDR3nt: TGTGCCAGCAGGAGATTGAACACTGAAGCTTTCTTT
CDR3aa: CASRRLNTEAFF

j_gene: TRBJ2-5
abundance: -
v_gene: TRBV10-3
d_gene: TRBD2
CDR3nt: TGTGCCATCAGTGAGAGGACTAGCGGGGGGCCAGTAGAGACCCAGTACTTC
CDR3aa: CAISERTSGGPVETQYF

j_gene: TRBJ2-5
abundance: -
v_gene: TRBV27
d_gene: -
CDR3nt: TGTGCCAGCAGTTTGGGCCCCTCGTGGGTCCAAGAGACCCAGTACTTC
CDR3aa: CASSLGPSWVQETQYF

j_gene: TRBJ1-2
abundance: -
v_gene: TRBV10-2
d_gene: TRBD1
CDR3nt: TGCGCCAGCAGGGGGGTTGCGGACAGGCCGACGAACTATGGCTACACCTTC
CDR3aa: CASRGVADRPTNYGYTF

j_gene: TRBJ2-1
abundance: -
v_gene: TRBV6-5
d_gene: TRBD2
CDR3nt: TGTGCCAGCAGTTACCTTAGCGGGGGGGAACACAATGAGCAGTTCTTC
CDR3aa: CASSYLSGGEHNEQFF

j_gene: TRBJ1-2
abundance: medium-sized
v_gene: TRBV2
d_gene: -
CDR3nt: TGTGCCAGCAGTGCGGGCCAGGGCTCTTATGGCTACACCTTC
CDR3aa: CASSAGQGSYGYTF

j_gene: TRBJ2-1
abundance: -
v_gene: TRBV10-3
d_gene: TRBD2
CDR3nt: TGTGCCATCAGTCTTACTAGCGGGACCTACAATGAGCAGTTCTTC
CDR3aa: CAISLTSGTYNEQFF

j_gene: TRBJ1-1
abundance: -
v_gene: TRBV5-4
d_gene: -
CDR3nt: TGTGCCAGCAGCCCCGCCCTGAGGCCCTCGGACACTGAAGCTTTCTTT
CDR3aa: CASSPALRPSDTEAFF

j_gene: TRBJ2-2
abundance: -
v_gene: TRBV5-1
d_gene: -
CDR3nt: TGCGCCAGCAGCTTGTCAGGCCTCGGTACCGGGGAGCTGTTTTTT
CDR3aa: CASSLSGLGTGELFF

j_gene: TRBJ2-3
abundance: -
v_gene: TRBV6-1
d_gene: -
CDR3nt: TGTGCCAGCAGTAGGGGCGGCACAGATACGCAGTATTTT
CDR3aa: CASSRGGTDTQYF

j_gene: TRBJ2-7
abundance: -
v_gene: TRBV28
d_gene: TRBD1
CDR3nt: TGTGCCAGCATTCAGGGGGGGACAGGGGCCTACGAGCAGTACTTC
CDR3aa: CASIQGGTGAYEQYF

j_gene: TRBJ1-2
abundance: -
v_gene: TRBV30
d_gene: -
CDR3nt: TGTGCCTGGAGTTCAGGTTATGATTGGGGCTACACCTTC
CDR3aa: CAWSSGYDWGYTF

j_gene: TRBJ1-2
abundance: -
v_gene: TRBV10-3
d_gene: -
CDR3nt: TGTGCCATCAGTGACCGACTAATGCTCTCTAACTATGGCTACACCTTC
CDR3aa: CAISDRLMLSNYGYTF

j_gene: TRBJ2-1
abundance: once
v_gene: TRBV11-2
d_gene: TRBD2
CDR3nt: TGTGCCAGCAGCGTGCGCGGGGGGAGCTCCTACAATGAGCAGTTCTTC
CDR3aa: CASSVRGGSSYNEQFF

j_gene: TRBJ1-1
abundance: -
v_gene: TRBV5-1
d_gene: -
CDR3nt: TGCGCCAGCAGCTTGCAGGGGCAAGGTGAAGCTTTCTTT
CDR3aa: CASSLQGQGEAFF

j_gene: TRBJ1-5
abundance: -
v_gene: TRBV19
d_gene: -
CDR3nt: TGTGCCAGCGGACCAGGGGCCAATCAGCCCCAGCATTTT
CDR3aa: CASGPGANQPQHF

j_gene: TRBJ1-1
abundance: -
v_gene: TRBV19
d_gene: TRBD1
CDR3nt: TGTGCCAGTAGTACGGGGACAGCGAACACTGAAGCTTTCTTT
CDR3aa: CASSTGTANTEAFF

j_gene: TRBJ1-2
abundance: few
v_gene: TRBV29-1
d_gene: TRBD1
CDR3nt: TGCAGCGTTGCAACAGGGGGCGGGTATGGCTACACCTTC
CDR3aa: CSVATGGGYGYTF

j_gene: TRBJ1-2
abundance: -
v_gene: TRBV4-1
d_gene: TRBD1
CDR3nt: TGCGCCAGCAGCCCCGTAGGGACAGGGAGGAACTATGGCTACACCTTC
CDR3aa: CASSPVGTGRNYGYTF

j_gene: TRBJ1-3
abundance: -
v_gene: TRBV4-3
d_gene: -
CDR3nt: TGCGCCAGCAGCCAGAACCCGCGGGGGCCTACCTCTGGAAACACCATATATTTT
CDR3aa: CASSQNPRGPTSGNTIYF

j_gene: TRBJ1-2
abundance: -
v_gene: TRBV6-1
d_gene: -
CDR3nt: TGTGCCAGCAGTGTTGGGCTATTAATAGCTAACTATGGCTACACCTTC
CDR3aa: CASSVGLLIANYGYTF

j_gene: TRBJ2-5
abundance: -
v_gene: TRBV5-1
d_gene: -
CDR3nt: TGCGCCAGCAGAAGCGGTGGAGGAGGGCAAGAGACCCAGTACTTC
CDR3aa: CASRSGGGGQETQYF

j_gene: TRBJ2-2
abundance: once
v_gene: TRBV5-1
d_gene: TRBD2
CDR3nt: TGCGCCAGCAGCTTGAGCAGGGCGGGAGACACCGGGGAGCTGTTTTTT
CDR3aa: CASSLSRAGDTGELFF

j_gene: TRBJ2-1
abundance: once
v_gene: TRBV10-2
d_gene: -
CDR3nt: TGCGCCAGCACCCGTTCACGAGGGCCGGGTGAGCAGTTCTTC
CDR3aa: CASTRSRGPGEQFF

j_gene: TRBJ1-2
abundance: few
v_gene: TRBV4-3
d_gene: TRBD1
CDR3nt: TGCGCCAGCAGCCAAGTGGTCCGGGACAGGGGGACCTATGGCTACACCTTC
CDR3aa: CASSQVVRDRGTYGYTF

j_gene: TRBJ2-7
abundance: -
v_gene: TRBV28
d_gene: TRBD1
CDR3nt: TGTGCCAGCAGTAACCGACAGGGGCGGGACTTC
CDR3aa: CASSNRQGRDF

j_gene: TRBJ2-7
abundance: -
v_gene: TRBV5-1
d_gene: TRBD1
CDR3nt: TGCGCCAGCAGCTTTCCGGGACAGGGGGTCTACGAGCAGTACTTC
CDR3aa: CASSFPGQGVYEQYF

j_gene: TRBJ1-6
abundance: -
v_gene: TRBV2
d_gene: -
CDR3nt: TGTGCCAGCTTCGCCAGGGGAAATTCACCCCTCCACTTT
CDR3aa: CASFARGNSPLHF

j_gene: TRBJ1-5
abundance: -
v_gene: TRBV11-2
d_gene: -
CDR3nt: TGTGCCAGCAGCTTAGATTCAGGGCTCTATCAGCCCCAGCATTTT
CDR3aa: CASSLDSGLYQPQHF

j_gene: TRBJ2-3
abundance: -
v_gene: TRBV6-6
d_gene: TRBD2
CDR3nt: TGTGCCAGCAGCCGTAGCGGGAGAAGCACAGATACGCAGTATTTT
CDR3aa: CASSRSGRSTDTQYF

j_gene: TRBJ1-5
abundance: -
v_gene: TRBV2
d_gene: -
CDR3nt: TGTGCCAGCAGTGAAGCGGACAGTAATCAGCCCCAGCATTTT
CDR3aa: CASSEADSNQPQHF

j_gene: TRBJ1-2
abundance: -
v_gene: TRBV13
d_gene: TRBD1
CDR3nt: TGTGCCAGCAACGGTTTCCGGGACAGGGCCTATGGCTACACCTTC
CDR3aa: CASNGFRDRAYGYTF

j_gene: TRBJ2-1
abundance: -
v_gene: TRBV7-9
d_gene: -
CDR3nt: TGTGCCAGCAGCTCCAGGGGAAATGAGCAGTTCTTC
CDR3aa: CASSSRGNEQFF

j_gene: TRBJ2-1
abundance: -
v_gene: TRBV2
d_gene: -
CDR3nt: TGTGCCAGCAGGGCCGATCGCTCCTACAATGAGCAGTTCTTC
CDR3aa: CASRADRSYNEQFF

j_gene: TRBJ2-7
abundance: -
v_gene: TRBV7-6
d_gene: -
CDR3nt: TGTGCCAGCAGCTTAGTGGTTCCAGGGGCGAGTTCCTCCTACGAGCAGTACTTC
CDR3aa: CASSLVVPGASSSYEQYF

j_gene: TRBJ2-6
abundance: -
v_gene: TRBV29-1
d_gene: -
CDR3nt: TGCAGCGTTATCATCTCTGGGGCCAACGTCCTGACTTTC
CDR3aa: CSVIISGANVLTF

j_gene: TRBJ2-3
abundance: -
v_gene: TRBV4-1
d_gene: TRBD2
CDR3nt: TGCGCCAGCAGCCAAGATTCGGGGCGGGAGTCAGGGTTCCATACGCAGTATTTT
CDR3aa: CASSQDSGRESGFHTQYF

j_gene: TRBJ1-1
abundance: few
v_gene: TRBV4-3
d_gene: -
CDR3nt: TGCGCCAGCAGCCAAGATTCGGGGGTGAACACTGAAGCTTTCTTT
CDR3aa: CASSQDSGVNTEAFF

j_gene: TRBJ1-2
abundance: -
v_gene: TRBV4-1
d_gene: TRBD1
CDR3nt: TGCGCCAGCAGCCAACCGGACAGGGGGCATCTATCTGGCTACACCTTC
CDR3aa: CASSQPDRGHLSGYTF

j_gene: TRBJ2-5
abundance: once
v_gene: TRBV5-6
d_gene: -
CDR3nt: TGTGCCAGCAGCTTGGGCGGGGCCGGTCAAGAGACCCAGTACTTC
CDR3aa: CASSLGGAGQETQYF